What follows are 24 T cell receptor beta chains derived from one specimen sequenced in a study of cytomegalovirus exposure and HLA in healthy donors (dated by TCRdb to 2017 to 2019). The library came from the immunoSEQ multiplex PCR assay. For the multiplex PCR, a mixture combining 60 forward primers for TCR Vbeta segments and 13 reverse primers for TCR Jbeta segments was used. This is the immuneACCESS table as TCRdb keeps it, with only in-frame sequences that have V and J called. A part of the clones is gone; compared with another copy, unresolved V genes explain less than half, and the rest is unexplained. Across this sample there are just over 70,000 clones, with 74% seen only once. Jointly, the top ten make up roughly 10% of the sample. The sequencing sample was made of PBMCs. Receptors were obtained from a human donor in good health.

This chain joins TRBV7-3 and TRBJ2-2, with TRBD1 matching 7 bases. Unmatched junction bases numbered 8, after V lost 4 bases and J lost 6 bases. Germline loops: CDR1 SGHTA, CDR2 FQGTGA. This CDR3 is 15 amino acids long. The CDR3 is CASSSKKDRAGELFF. CDR3 coding DNA: TGTGCCAGCAGCTCTAAAAAAGACAGGGCCGGGGAGCTGTTTTTT. Variable domain in full (rest from reference TRBV7-3 and TRBJ2-2): GAGVSQTPSNKVTEKGKYVELRCDPISGHTALYWYRQSLGQGPEFLIYFQGTGAADDSGLPNDRFFAVRPEGSVSTLKIQRTERGDSAVYLCASSSKKDRAGELFFGEGSRLTVL.

The V gene is TRBV19, the J gene TRBJ2-5, with 8 nucleotides matching TRBD2. The CDR3 consists of 13 residues. Trimming took 7 bases from V and 4 from J; bases not matched to a gene: 5. The germline V gene has CDR1 LNHDA and CDR2 SQIVND (reference sequence). This CDR3 is CASTGRGRETQYF. CDR3 nucleotide sequence: TGTGCCAGTACCGGGAGGGGGAGAGAGACCCAGTACTTC.

This rearrangement joins TRBV28 to TRBJ2-1; 7 nucleotides align to TRBD1. J was trimmed by 3 bases and V by 5 bases; bases with no gene match: 7. The CDR3 sequence is 15 residues long. Germline CDR1 MDHEN, CDR2 SYDVKM. The CDR3 here is CASSLPTGYYNEQFF. The CDR3 DNA follows: TGTGCCAGCAGTCTCCCGACAGGGTACTACAATGAGCAGTTCTTC.

The rearrangement uses TRBV5-1 and TRBJ1-4; 8 bases agree with TRBD1. J gave up 8 bases and V 5 bases, and 5 bases lay outside the gene matches. The CDR3 sequence is 13 residues long. The V gene's germline CDR1 is SGHRS and CDR2 YFSETQ. In DNA form, the CDR3 reads TGCGCCAGCAGTTCCGGGACAGGAGAAAAACTGTTTTTT. This codes for CASSSGTGEKLFF.

This clone was observed a handful of times. The rearrangement joins TRBV11-2 to TRBJ2-1; a possible D gene is TRBD2 (5 bases). Trimming shortened V by 5 bases and J by 6 bases, and 5 bases separated the two germline ends. CDR1 and CDR2 (germline): SGHAT, FQNNGV. The CDR3 totals 11 residues. Here the CDR3 DNA reads TGTGCCAGCAGCGCGGGCAATGAGCAGTTCTTC. Its protein is CASSAGNEQFF.

The V and J genes are TRBV4-1 and TRBJ1-1; D is uncertain. CDR1 is MGHRA and CDR2 is YSYEKL in the germline V gene. CDR3 length: 11 amino acids. V lost 1 base, J lost 6 bases, and 3 bases lay in between. CDR3 residues: CASSQGPEAFF. The CDR3 region has the DNA TGCGCCAGCAGCCAAGGGCCTGAAGCTTTCTTT.

J is TRBJ1-1 and V is TRBV19; D not certain. There are 14 residues in the CDR3. CDR1 and CDR2 (germline): LNHDA, SQIVND (reference sequence). Trimming took 9 bases from V and 0 from J, leaving 14 bases between them. In nucleotides, the CDR3 is TGTGCCAGCCACCTATCCGGGGTGAACACTGAAGCTTTCTTT. Amino acids: CASHLSGVNTEAFF.

V usage is TRBV19 and J usage is TRBJ1-1, with D hard to call. The germline V gene encodes CDR1 LNHDA and CDR2 SQIVND (reference sequence). Trimming removed 7 bases from V and 7 bases from J, with 10 bases in between. The CDR3 sequence is 11 residues long. The CDR3 protein is CASISLYEAFF. The CDR3 DNA is TGTGCCAGTATTTCCCTTTATGAAGCTTTCTTT.

This clone showed up just once. This chain uses TRBV28 with TRBJ2-3, with D possibly TRBD2 on 5 matching bases. The CDR3 is 15 amino acids. Trimming pared 6 bases from V and 6 bases from J, leaving 19 bases between. The germline gives CDR1 MDHEN, CDR2 SYDVKM. CDR3 sequence: CASSLRGGSRDTQYF. The CDR3 DNA sequence: TGTGCCAGCAGCCTTCGCGGAGGCTCTAGGGATACGCAGTATTTT.

J is TRBJ2-5 and V is TRBV27; the D gene is possibly TRBD2 (5 bases). CDR1 and CDR2 from the germline V gene are MNHEY and SMNVEV (reference sequence). The CDR3 has 15 residues. V shed 2 bases and J shed 2 bases, with 12 bases lying between them. The CDR3 region has the DNA TGTGCCAGCAGTTTAAACCTAGCACCGCAAGAGACCCAGTACTTC. Its protein is CASSLNLAPQETQYF.

This sequence joins TRBV6-4 and TRBJ1-1; TRBD1 might be the D (5 bases). The CDR3 is 14 amino acids. Trimming took off 7 bases at V and 8 bases at J, with 20 bases between the two ends. Germline CDR1 is MRHNA and CDR2 is SNTAGT. In nucleotides, the CDR3 is TGTGCCAGCAAGAGAACCTGGGACTACTGGGAAGCTTTCTTT. Encoded protein: CASKRTWDYWEAFF.

By share, this clone ranks as medium-sized. J is TRBJ1-2 and V is TRBV19; 8 bases align to TRBD1. Germline V lookup: CDR1 LNHDA, CDR2 SQIVND (reference sequence). CDR3 length: 12 residues. The ends lost 9 bases at V and 2 bases at J; junction bases unmatched: 2. CDR3 DNA: TGTGCCAGCAGGACAGGGAACTATGGCTACACCTTC. Protein: CASRTGNYGYTF. Together with reference TRBV19 and TRBJ1-2, the CDR3 gives the full variable domain: DGGITQSPKYLFRKEGQNVTLSCEQNLNHDAMYWYRQDPGQGLRLIYYSQIVNDFQKGDIAEGYSVSREKKESFPLTVTSAQKNPTAFYLCASRTGNYGYTFGSGTRLTVV.

This clone occurred once. The rearrangement uses TRBV2 and TRBJ2-1; 8 bases are a match to TRBD2. Looked up from germline, CDR1 is SNHLY and CDR2 is FYNNEI. The junction had 3 bases not matched to a gene; V was cut back by 4 bases and J by 7 bases. The CDR3 extends over 13 amino acids. The CDR3 nucleotides are TGTGCCAGCAGTGGGGGACTAGGGAATGAGCAGTTCTTC. This gives the protein CASSGGLGNEQFF.

The chain joins TRBV6-5 to TRBJ1-2; D not certain. V shed 5 bases and J shed 4 bases, with 11 bases lying between them. The CDR3 has 13 amino acids. The germline gives CDR1 MNHEY, CDR2 SVGAGI. The CDR3 loop is CASSPRGIYGYTF. DNA of the CDR3: TGTGCCAGCAGTCCCCGAGGAATCTATGGCTACACCTTC.

The sample holds a few counts of this clone. The chain links TRBV6-1 to TRBJ2-1; the D gene is possibly TRBD1 (6 bases). The CDR3 consists of 14 residues. CDR1 and CDR2 from the germline V gene are MNHNS and SASEGT. V lost 3 bases, J lost 3 bases, and 9 bases lay in between. The DNA of the CDR3 is TGTGCCAGCAGTGATCGGACAGACTACAATGAGCAGTTCTTC. Encoded protein: CASSDRTDYNEQFF.

The chain joins TRBV4-2 to TRBJ1-1; D is undetermined. Deletions cut 0 bases from V and 5 bases from J, with 13 bases between. Germline-derived CDR1 and CDR2 are LGHNA and YNFKEQ. This CDR3 spans 15 amino acids. This CDR3 reads CASSQEWRGGTEAFF. The CDR3 nucleotides read TGTGCCAGCAGCCAAGAGTGGAGAGGAGGTACTGAAGCTTTCTTT.

V usage is TRBV9 and J usage is TRBJ2-3, with D unclear. The CDR3 extends over 16 amino acids. V was clipped by 2 bases and J by 1 base, with 14 bases between them. Germline CDR1 is SGDLS and CDR2 is YYNGEE. In DNA form, the CDR3 reads TGTGCCAGCAGCGTGCTAGACGCGTATCGCACAGATACGCAGTATTTT. This translates into CASSVLDAYRTDTQYF.

V and J are TRBV9 and TRBJ2-2; 12 nucleotides align to TRBD2. Germline-derived CDR1 and CDR2 are SGDLS and YYNGEE. This CDR3 is 17 amino acids long. The V and J ends lost 3 bases and 2 bases, in that order; junction bases with no gene match: 5. CDR3 protein: CASSERTSGINTGELFF. CDR3 in DNA: TGTGCCAGCAGCGAGAGGACTAGCGGGATCAACACCGGGGAGCTGTTTTTT.

The rearrangement joins TRBV6-5 to TRBJ1-1, with unresolved D. The CDR3 is made up of 11 amino acids. Germline lookup yields CDR1 MNHEY and CDR2 SVGAGI. Trimming pared 5 bases from V and 10 bases from J, leaving 11 bases between. Here the CDR3 DNA reads TGTGCCAGCAGTGTTGGCCCCGCAGCTTTCTTT. This encodes CASSVGPAAFF.

The sample holds one count of this clone. The J gene is TRBJ2-5, the V gene TRBV5-1; D uncertain. V was trimmed by 7 bases and J by 4 bases, leaving 8 bases between them. CDR1 SGHRS and CDR2 YFSETQ come from the germline V gene. The CDR3 is made up of 11 amino acids. CDR3 in DNA: TGCGCCAGCCGTGAGGTAGAGACCCAGTACTTC. It encodes CASREVETQYF.

The rearrangement uses TRBV10-3 and TRBJ2-6, with D perhaps TRBD1 (5 bases). Between the trimmed V and J ends, which lost 10 bases and 4 bases, there was a span of 20 bases. The CDR3 is 16 amino acids. Germline CDR1 reads ENHRY; CDR2 reads SYGVKD. Here the CDR3 reads CATNTPQGRGANVLTF. The CDR3 nucleotides are TGTGCCACTAACACCCCCCAGGGTAGAGGGGCCAACGTCCTGACTTTC.

The chain recombines TRBV30 with TRBJ1-4; possible D gene TRBD1, 5 bases. Trimming took 8 bases from V and 8 from J, leaving 21 bases between them. CDR3 length: 14 residues. The germline V gene encodes CDR1 GTSNPN and CDR2 SVGIG (reference sequence). The CDR3 DNA follows: TGTGCCCTCCGGATTTGGACAACTGGAGAAAAACTGTTTTTT. This sequence encodes CALRIWTTGEKLFF.

The rearrangement links TRBV18 to TRBJ2-7; D might be TRBD1 (6 bases). CDR3 length: 16 residues. Trimming shortened V by 3 bases and J by 0 bases, and 15 bases separated the two germline ends. Germline loops: CDR1 KGHSH, CDR2 LQKENI. The CDR3 here is CASSPRPSRGSYEQYF. CDR3 DNA: TGTGCCAGCTCACCCCGCCCGAGCAGGGGCTCCTACGAGCAGTACTTC.

Points on this clone: The identical CDR3 is also encoded by other nucleotide sequences in the sample. The chain couples TRBV6-4 to TRBJ2-1, with 14 bases aligning to TRBD2. The CDR3 consists of 16 residues. Germline V gives CDR1 MRHNA, CDR2 SNTAGT. The J segment lost 12 bases and the V segment lost 5 bases, leaving 12 bases of the junction unmatched. Here the CDR3 reads CASSSSGTSGGDAQFF. In nucleotides, the CDR3 is TGTGCCAGCAGTTCCTCCGGGACTAGCGGGGGCGACGCGCAGTTCTTC.